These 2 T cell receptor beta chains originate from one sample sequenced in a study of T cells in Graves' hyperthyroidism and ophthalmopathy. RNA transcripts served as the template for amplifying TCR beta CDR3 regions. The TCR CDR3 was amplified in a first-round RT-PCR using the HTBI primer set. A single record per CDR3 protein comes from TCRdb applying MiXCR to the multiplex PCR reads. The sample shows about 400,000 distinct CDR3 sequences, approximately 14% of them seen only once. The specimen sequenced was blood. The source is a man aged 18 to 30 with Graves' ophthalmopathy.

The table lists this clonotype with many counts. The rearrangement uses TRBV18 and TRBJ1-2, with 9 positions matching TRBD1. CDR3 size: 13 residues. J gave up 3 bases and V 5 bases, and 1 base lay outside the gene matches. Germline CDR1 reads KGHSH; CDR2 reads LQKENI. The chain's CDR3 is CASSRTGDYGYTF. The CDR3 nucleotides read TGTGCCAGCTCAAGGACAGGGGACTATGGCTACACCTTC. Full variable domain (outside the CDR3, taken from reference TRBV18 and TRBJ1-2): NAGVMQNPRHLVRRRGQEARLRCSPMKGHSHVYWYRQLPEEGLKFMVYLQKENIIDESGMPKERFSAEFPKEGPSILRIQQVVRGDSAAYFCASSRTGDYGYTFGSGTRLTVV.

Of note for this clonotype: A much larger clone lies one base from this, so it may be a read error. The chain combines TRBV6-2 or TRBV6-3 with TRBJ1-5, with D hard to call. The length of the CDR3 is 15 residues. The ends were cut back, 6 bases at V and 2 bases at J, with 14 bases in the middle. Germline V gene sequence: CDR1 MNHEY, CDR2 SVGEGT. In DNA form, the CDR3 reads TGTGCCAGCAGCGGAGTTTTATATGGCAATCAGCCCCAGCATTTT. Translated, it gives CASSGVLYGNQPQHF.